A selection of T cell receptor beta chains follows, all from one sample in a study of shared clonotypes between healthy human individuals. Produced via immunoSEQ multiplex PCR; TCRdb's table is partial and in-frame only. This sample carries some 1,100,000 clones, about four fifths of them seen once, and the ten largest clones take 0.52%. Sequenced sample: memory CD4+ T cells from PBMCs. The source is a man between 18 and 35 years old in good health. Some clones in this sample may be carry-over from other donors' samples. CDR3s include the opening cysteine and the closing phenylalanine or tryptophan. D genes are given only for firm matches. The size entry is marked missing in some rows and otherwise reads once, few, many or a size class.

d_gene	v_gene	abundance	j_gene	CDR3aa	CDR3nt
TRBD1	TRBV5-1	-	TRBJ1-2	CASSLGTGGLYGYTF	TGCGCCAGCAGCTTAGGGACAGGGGGCTTGTATGGCTACACCTTC
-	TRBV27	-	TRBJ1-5	CASSWSPNQPQHF	TGTGCCAGCAGTTGGAGTCCCAATCAGCCCCAGCATTTT
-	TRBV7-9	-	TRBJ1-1	CASSLSRGNTEAFF	TGTGCCAGCAGCTTAAGTAGAGGGAACACTGAAGCTTTCTTT
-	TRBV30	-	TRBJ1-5	CAWSVSARGNQPQHF	TGTGCCTGGAGTGTATCGGCCCGTGGGAATCAGCCCCAGCATTTT
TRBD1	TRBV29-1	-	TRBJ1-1	CSVTDRGGVNTEAFF	TGCAGCGTTACAGACAGGGGTGGGGTGAACACTGAAGCTTTCTTT
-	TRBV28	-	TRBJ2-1	CASSVPGSSYNEQFF	TGTGCCAGCAGTGTCCCGGGGAGCTCCTACAATGAGCAGTTCTTC
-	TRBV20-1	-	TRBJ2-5	CSATGQETQYF	TGCAGTGCTACGGGCCAAGAGACCCAGTACTTC
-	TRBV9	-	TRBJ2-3	CASSVVVGSTDTQYF	TGTGCCAGCAGCGTAGTTGTTGGAAGCACAGATACGCAGTATTTT
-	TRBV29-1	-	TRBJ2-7	CSVRPGETPGQQYF	TGCAGCGTCCGACCCGGAGAAACTCCCGGGCAGCAGTACTTC
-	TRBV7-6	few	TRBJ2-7	CASSRQTGSEQYF	TGTGCCAGCAGCCGTCAAACAGGGTCCGAGCAGTACTTC
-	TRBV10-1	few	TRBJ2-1	CASSAPGENEQFF	TGCGCCAGCAGTGCTCCAGGGGAGAATGAGCAGTTCTTC
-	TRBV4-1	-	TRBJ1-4	CASSHRTPTATNEKLFF	TGCGCCAGCAGCCACAGAACCCCGACGGCAACTAATGAAAAACTGTTTTTT
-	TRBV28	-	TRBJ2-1	CASTVGRNYNEQFF	TGTGCCAGCACCGTGGGGCGGAACTACAATGAGCAGTTCTTC
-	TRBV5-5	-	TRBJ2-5	CASSLLQVQETQYF	TGTGCCAGCAGCTTGCTACAGGTTCAAGAGACCCAGTACTTC